This TCR beta chain was sequenced during a study of OX40 agonist ivuxolimab in advanced cancers. Systemic immunosuppression or autoimmune disease history was grounds to exclude patients. Sequenced by immunoSEQ multiplex PCR; TCRdb stores in-frame clones only, minus some. The repertoire holds around 46,000 clones, with 88% as singletons. Specimen: CD4+ or CD8+ T cells sorted from blood, collected in a trial of the OX40 agonist ivuxolimab. The source is an adult with an advanced solid tumor such as melanoma, head and neck, liver or kidney cancer.

This chain's CDR3 is CASSTHRTGFIQYF. In DNA, the CDR3 is TGTGCCAGCAGCACTCATCGGACCGGTTTTATTCAGTACTTC. The gene calls are TRBV9 and TRBJ2-4; D call uncertain. CDR3 length: 14 amino acids. CDR1 and CDR2 (germline): SGDLS, YYNGEE. V was cut by 4 bases and J by 10 bases, with 18 bases left in between.